The following is a T cell receptor (beta chain) sequence with its context. Splitting of CD4+ cells produced CD45RA+ naive and CD45RA-negative memory subsets. Germline CDR1 MNHEY, CDR2 SVGAGI. J lost 10 bases, V lost 7 bases, and 8 bases had no gene match. The CDR3 extends over 14 amino acids. Profiled with immunoSEQ multiplex PCR; TCRdb holds only in-frame clones, not every one. The sample yields about 980,000 clones, 76% seen once. The data originate from a study of shared clonotypes between healthy human individuals. Sequencing used memory CD4+ T cells sorted from blood. Subset: CD45RA-negative fraction. The receptor's source is a man aged 18 to 29 in good health. The V gene is TRBV6-5, the J gene TRBJ2-1; 12 nucleotides agree with TRBD2. The CDR3 region is CASIPSGGAKEQFF. For the CDR3, the DNA is TGTGCCAGCATTCCTAGCGGGGGGGCAAAAGAGCAGTTCTTC.